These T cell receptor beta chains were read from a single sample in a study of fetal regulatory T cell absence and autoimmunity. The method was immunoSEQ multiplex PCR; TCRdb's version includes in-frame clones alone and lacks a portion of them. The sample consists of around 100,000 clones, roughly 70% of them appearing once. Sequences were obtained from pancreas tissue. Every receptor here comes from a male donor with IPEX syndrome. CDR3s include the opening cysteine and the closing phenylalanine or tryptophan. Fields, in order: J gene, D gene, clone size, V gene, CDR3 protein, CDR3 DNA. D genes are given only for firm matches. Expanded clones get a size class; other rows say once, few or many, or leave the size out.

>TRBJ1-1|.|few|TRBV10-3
CAIRSGGVAFF
TGTGCCATCAGGAGCGGGGGAGTAGCTTTCTTT
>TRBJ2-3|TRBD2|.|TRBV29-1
CSVGGLAGGRADTQYF
TGCAGCGTTGGGGGACTAGCGGGAGGTAGGGCAGATACGCAGTATTTT
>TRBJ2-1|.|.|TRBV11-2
CASSSRQERDEQFF
TGTGCCAGCAGCTCCAGACAGGAGAGGGATGAGCAGTTCTTC
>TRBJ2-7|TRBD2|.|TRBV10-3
CAISETSGRTYEQYF
TGTGCCATCAGTGAGACTAGCGGGAGGACCTACGAGCAGTACTTC
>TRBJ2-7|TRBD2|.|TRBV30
CAWNPSGSEQYF
TGTGCCTGGAACCCCAGCGGGAGCGAGCAGTACTTC
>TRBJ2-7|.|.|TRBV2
CASSNSYEQYF
TGTGCCAGCAGCAACTCCTACGAGCAGTACTTC
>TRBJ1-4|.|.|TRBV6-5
CASSYETGGNEKLFF
TGTGCCAGCAGTTACGAGACAGGTGGAAATGAAAAACTGTTTTTT
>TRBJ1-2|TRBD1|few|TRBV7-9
CASSPGQGKNYGYTF
TGTGCCAGCAGCCCTGGACAGGGTAAGAACTATGGCTACACCTTC
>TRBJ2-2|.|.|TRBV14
CASSHQGWTGELFF
TGTGCCAGCAGCCACCAGGGTTGGACCGGGGAGCTGTTTTTT
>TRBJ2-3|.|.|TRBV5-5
CASSIERIVWRTDTQYF
TGTGCCAGCAGCATAGAACGTATAGTGTGGCGCACAGATACGCAGTATTTT
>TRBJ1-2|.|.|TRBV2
CASSEDRRCYTF
TGTGCCAGCAGTGAGGACAGAAGGTGCTACACCTTC
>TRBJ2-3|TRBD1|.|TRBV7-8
CASSLTGPSTDTQYF
TGTGCCAGCAGCTTGACAGGGCCAAGCACAGATACGCAGTATTTT
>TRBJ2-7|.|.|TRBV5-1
CASSLDRDGEQYF
TGCGCCAGCAGCTTGGACCGCGACGGCGAGCAGTACTTC
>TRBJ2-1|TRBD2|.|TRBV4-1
CASSQREVGYEQFF
TGCGCCAGCAGCCAGCGGGAGGTTGGGTATGAGCAGTTCTTC
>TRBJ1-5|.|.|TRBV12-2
CASRLFDRDNQPQHF
TGTGCAAGTCGCTTATTTGACAGGGACAATCAGCCCCAGCATTTT
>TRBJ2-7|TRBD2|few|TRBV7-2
CASSFQTIAGAYEQYF
TGTGCCAGCAGCTTTCAAACCATTGCGGGGGCCTACGAGCAGTACTTC
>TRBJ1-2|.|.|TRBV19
CASSTIGGGPGYTF
TGTGCCAGTAGTACTATAGGTGGGGGGCCTGGCTACACCTTC
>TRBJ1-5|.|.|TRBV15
CATSRAAGPGGNQPQHF
TGTGCCACCAGCAGAGCGGCAGGGCCAGGGGGCAATCAGCCCCAGCATTTT
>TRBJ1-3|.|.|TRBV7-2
CASSLHSGNTIYF
TGTGCCAGCAGCTTACACTCTGGAAACACCATATATTTT
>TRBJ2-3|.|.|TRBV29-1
CSVDAGDAAVLSTDTQYF
TGCAGCGTTGATGCAGGGGATGCGGCGGTATTAAGCACAGATACGCAGTATTTT
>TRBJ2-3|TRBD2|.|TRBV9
CASSPGLAGFTDTQYF
TGTGCCAGCAGCCCGGGACTAGCGGGATTCACAGATACGCAGTATTTT
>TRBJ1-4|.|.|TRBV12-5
CASGPGGNGNEKLFF
TGTGCTAGTGGCCCGGGGGGGAACGGGAATGAAAAACTGTTTTTT
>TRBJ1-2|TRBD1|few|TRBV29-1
CSVGTGGGYTF
TGCAGCGTTGGGACAGGGGGCGGCTACACCTTC
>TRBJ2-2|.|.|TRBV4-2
CAYLFLGELFF
TGTGCCTACCTTTTTTTGGGGGAGCTGTTTTTT
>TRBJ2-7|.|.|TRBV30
CAFSEGGPEQYF
TGTGCCTTCTCCGAAGGGGGGCCCGAGCAGTACTTC
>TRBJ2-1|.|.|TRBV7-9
CASSLVRPGRNNEQFF
TGTGCCAGCAGCTTAGTTCGGCCCGGTAGGAACAATGAGCAGTTCTTC